This T cell receptor (beta chain) appears in the sequencing data of a study of T cell responses to AZD1222 COVID-19 vaccine. The data were produced by immunoSEQ multiplex PCR, yet TCRdb's version contains in-frame clones alone and is incomplete. Of approximately 90,000 clones detected, 89% appear once; the ten largest clones hold 5% to 6.5%. Regarding this clone: No antigen is known for it.

Study results and caveats: Epitopes outside B.1.351 and B.1.1.7 mutated regions reportedly drew nearly half of spike TCRs. Clonal diversity may have been underestimated, and the donors were mostly white British, with more females than males.

The receptor comes from an adult who received the AZD1222 COVID-19 vaccine. This sample comprised peripheral blood, obtained 28 days after the second AZD1222 dose.

CDR3 sequence reads: CASSLLLESEGFGYTF. Written as DNA, the CDR3 is TGTGCCAGCAGCTTGCTACTGGAGTCAGAAGGGTTTGGCTACACCTTC. The genes are TRBV5-4 and TRBJ1-2; D call uncertain. Germline V gives CDR1 SGHNT, CDR2 YYREEE (reference sequence). Trimming removed 1 base at V and 7 bases at J, with 20 bases between. There are 16 residues in the CDR3.